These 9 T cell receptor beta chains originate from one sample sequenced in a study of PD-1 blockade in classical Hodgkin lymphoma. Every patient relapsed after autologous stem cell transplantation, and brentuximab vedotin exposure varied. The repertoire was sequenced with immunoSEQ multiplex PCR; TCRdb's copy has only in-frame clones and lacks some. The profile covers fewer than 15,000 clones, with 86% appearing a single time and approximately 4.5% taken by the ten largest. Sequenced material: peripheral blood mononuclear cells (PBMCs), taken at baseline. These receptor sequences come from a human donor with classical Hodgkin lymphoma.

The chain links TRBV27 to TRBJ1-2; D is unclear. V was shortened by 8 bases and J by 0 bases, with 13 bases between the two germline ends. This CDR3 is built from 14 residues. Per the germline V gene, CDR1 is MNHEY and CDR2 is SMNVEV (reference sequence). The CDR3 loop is CASGRRGPNYGYTF. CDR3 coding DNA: TGTGCCAGCGGCCGTCGAGGACCTAACTATGGCTACACCTTC.

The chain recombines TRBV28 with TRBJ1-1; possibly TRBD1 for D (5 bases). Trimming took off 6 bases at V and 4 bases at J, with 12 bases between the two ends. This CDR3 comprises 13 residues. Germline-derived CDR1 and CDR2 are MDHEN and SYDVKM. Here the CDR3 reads CASSTEGTTEAFF. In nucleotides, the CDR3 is TGTGCCAGCAGCACGGAGGGGACCACTGAAGCTTTCTTT.

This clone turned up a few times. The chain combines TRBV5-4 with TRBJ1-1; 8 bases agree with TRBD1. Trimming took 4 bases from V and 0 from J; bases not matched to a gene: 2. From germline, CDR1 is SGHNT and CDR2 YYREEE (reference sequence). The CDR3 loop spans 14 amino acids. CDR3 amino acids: CASSRQGMNTEAFF. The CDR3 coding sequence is TGTGCCAGCAGCCGACAGGGGATGAACACTGAAGCTTTCTTT.

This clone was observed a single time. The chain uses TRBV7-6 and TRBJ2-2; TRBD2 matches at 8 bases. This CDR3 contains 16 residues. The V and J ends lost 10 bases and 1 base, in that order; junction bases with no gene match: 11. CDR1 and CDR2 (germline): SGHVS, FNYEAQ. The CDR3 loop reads CATGYPSGRNTGELFF. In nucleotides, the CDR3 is TGTGCCACCGGATACCCTAGCGGGCGGAACACCGGGGAGCTGTTTTTT.

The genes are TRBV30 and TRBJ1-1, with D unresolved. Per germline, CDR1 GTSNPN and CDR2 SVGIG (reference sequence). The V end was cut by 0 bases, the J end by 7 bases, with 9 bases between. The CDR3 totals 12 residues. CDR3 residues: CAWSVRKIEAFF. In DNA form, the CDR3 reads TGTGCCTGGAGTGTTAGAAAAATTGAAGCTTTCTTT.

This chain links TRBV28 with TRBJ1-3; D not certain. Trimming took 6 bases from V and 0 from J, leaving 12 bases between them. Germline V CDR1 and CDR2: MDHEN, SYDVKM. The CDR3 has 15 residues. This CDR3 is CASSLGYLSGNTIYF. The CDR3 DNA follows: TGTGCCAGCAGCCTGGGGTACCTCTCTGGAAACACCATATATTTT.

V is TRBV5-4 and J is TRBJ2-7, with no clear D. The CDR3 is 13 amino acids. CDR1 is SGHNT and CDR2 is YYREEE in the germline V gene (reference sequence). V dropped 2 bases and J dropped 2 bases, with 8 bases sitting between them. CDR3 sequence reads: CASSFGVTYEQYF. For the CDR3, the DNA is TGTGCCAGCAGCTTTGGAGTAACCTACGAGCAGTACTTC.

CDR3 DNA sequence: TGTGCCTGGAGTGTGGGGGGGACTTCCTACGAGCAGTACTTC. Protein sequence: CAWSVGGTSYEQYF. This chain uses TRBV30 with TRBJ2-7, with 7 bases lining up with TRBD2. V dropped 0 bases and J dropped 1; count of bases not matched to a gene: 3. Germline-derived CDR1 and CDR2 are GTSNPN and SVGIG (reference sequence). The CDR3 is 14 residues long. The entire variable domain, with the rest obtained from reference TRBV30 and TRBJ2-7, is as follows: SQTIHQWPATLVQPVGSPLSLECTVEGTSNPNLYWYRQAAGRGLQLLFYSVGIGQISSEVPQNLSASRPQDRQFILSSKKLLLSDSGFYLCAWSVGGTSYEQYFGPGTRLTVT.

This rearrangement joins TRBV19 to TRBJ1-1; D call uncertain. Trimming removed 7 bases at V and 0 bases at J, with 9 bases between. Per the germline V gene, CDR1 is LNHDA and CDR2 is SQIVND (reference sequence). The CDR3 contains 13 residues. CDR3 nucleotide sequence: TGTGCCAGTAAAAGTGGCCTGAACACTGAAGCTTTCTTT. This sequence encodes CASKSGLNTEAFF. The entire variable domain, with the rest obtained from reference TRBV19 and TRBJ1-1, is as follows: DGGITQSPKYLFRKEGQNVTLSCEQNLNHDAMYWYRQDPGQGLRLIYYSQIVNDFQKGDIAEGYSVSREKKESFPLTVTSAQKNPTAFYLCASKSGLNTEAFFGQGTRLTVV.